What follows is one T cell receptor beta chain and its context. Compared with germline, one end of the junction differs, possibly owing to a read error. The CDR3 sequence is 16 residues long. The germline CDR1 and CDR2 sequences are KGHSH and LQKENI. The data derive from a study of blood T cell repertoires in COVID-19. Study background: The United States, Italy and Spain were the sources of the acute and convalescent COVID-19 samples. PBMCs, B-cell-depleted T cells, or T cells were the source of the cDNA or gDNA that made up the material.

Study processing details: Reference gene primers were amplified, and this amplification served to estimate nucleated cell counts. The assay was immunoSEQ multiplex PCR, and TCRdb's table has in-frame clones only and misses some. That table is the source of V, J and clone size, and D and trimming were worked out from the DNA. The sample holds about 300,000 clones, around 90% seen once. The sequenced sample was peripheral blood. The receptor's source is a man aged 18 to 35 who had recovered from COVID-19. The V call is TRBV18, the J call TRBJ2-1, with 7 bases that match TRBD1. The CDR3 spells CASSLLYRGSHNEQFF. CDR3 nucleotides: TGTGCCAGCTCACTTCTCTACAGGGGCTCCCACAATGAGCAGTTCTTC.